The 29 T cell receptor beta chains presented below share a single source sample, sequenced in a study of cytomegalovirus exposure and HLA in healthy donors. The PCR used 60 Vbeta and 13 Jbeta primers. Clones were read by immunoSEQ multiplex PCR, and TCRdb kept only the in-frame ones, dropping some. This sample has 150,000 to 200,000 clones; around 72% occur once, and the top ten carry roughly 1.5%. The sequencing input was PBMCs. These receptor sequences come from a middle-aged man in good health and CMV-seronegative.

The chain joins TRBV7-3 to TRBJ2-6; unclear D gene. CDR3 length: 16 residues. Germline CDR1 and CDR2: SGHTA and FQGTGA. V was clipped by 0 bases and J by 0 bases, with 6 bases between them. CDR3 DNA sequence: TGTGCCAGCAGCTTAACCCGAGACTCTGGGGCCAACGTCCTGACTTTC. This gives the protein CASSLTRDSGANVLTF.

V usage is TRBV2 and J usage is TRBJ2-3; 8 nucleotides align to TRBD1. Germline V gene sequence: CDR1 SNHLY, CDR2 FYNNEI. The CDR3 extends over 12 amino acids. Unmatched junction bases numbered 4, after V lost 5 bases and J lost 9 bases. The CDR3, as DNA: TGTGCCAGCAGTCCCACAGGGGGGACGCAGTATTTT. Its protein is CASSPTGGTQYF. Filled out from reference TRBV2 and TRBJ2-3, the complete variable domain reads EPEVTQTPSHQVTQMGQEVILRCVPISNHLYFYWYRQILGQKVEFLVSFYNNEISEKSEIFDDQFSVERPDGSNFTLKIRSTKLEDSAMYFCASSPTGGTQYFGPGTRLTVL.

V is TRBV15 and J is TRBJ1-5, with 7 bases fitting TRBD1. CDR1 and CDR2 (germline): LNHNV, YYDKDF (reference sequence). V shed 1 base, J shed 4 bases, and the junction held 4 bases outside the gene matches. This CDR3 contains 15 residues. The CDR3 protein is CATSRGDSRNQPQHF. The DNA for the CDR3 is TGTGCCACCAGCAGAGGGGACAGCCGTAATCAGCCCCAGCATTTT.

The J gene is TRBJ2-3, the V gene TRBV6-4; TRBD1 matches 9 bases. Germline CDR1 and CDR2: MRHNA and SNTAGT. The CDR3 totals 15 residues. The ends lost 4 bases at V and 2 bases at J; junction bases unmatched: 4. CDR3 DNA sequence: TGTGCCAGCAGTGCCGGGACAGGGAACACAGATACGCAGTATTTT. Encoded protein: CASSAGTGNTDTQYF.

This clone was observed a handful of times. This same CDR3 is encoded by further DNA sequences in the sample. The V and J genes are TRBV4-3 and TRBJ2-7, with D possibly matching TRBD2 (6 bases). Deletions cut 0 bases from V and 4 bases from J, with 13 bases between. The CDR3 is 15 residues long. Germline CDR1 and CDR2: LGHNA and YSLEER. The CDR3 coding sequence is TGCGCCAGCAGCCAAGATAGAGGAGGGTTATACGAGCAGTACTTC. Its translation is CASSQDRGGLYEQYF.

The rearrangement uses TRBV6-1 and TRBJ2-3, with 10 bases aligning to TRBD2. V lost 8 bases, J lost 1 base, and 0 bases stayed unmatched. CDR1 and CDR2 from the germline V gene are MNHNS and SASEGT. This CDR3 region has 13 residues. The CDR3 sequence: CASLAGGTDTQYF. The CDR3 coding sequence is TGTGCCAGCCTAGCGGGGGGCACAGATACGCAGTATTTT.

This clone was seen only a few times. V is TRBV11-2 and J is TRBJ1-1, with D unclear. Trimming took 0 bases from V and 3 from J, leaving 8 bases between them. The CDR3 sequence is 14 residues long. Germline CDR1 reads SGHAT; CDR2 reads FQNNGV. CDR3 region: CASSLDRVYTEAFF. The CDR3 bases are TGTGCCAGCAGCTTAGATCGAGTGTACACTGAAGCTTTCTTT.

The chain uses TRBV2 and TRBJ1-2; D is possibly TRBD1 (5 bases). The length of the CDR3 is 13 residues. Deletions cut 7 bases from V and 8 bases from J, with 17 bases between. In germline, CDR1 is SNHLY, CDR2 FYNNEI. Written as DNA, the CDR3 is TGTGCCAGCACTATAACACAGGAAGTGGGCTACACCTTC. This encodes CASTITQEVGYTF.

The V and J genes are TRBV7-9 and TRBJ1-6, with 7 bases matching TRBD1. This CDR3 has 14 amino acids. J lost 7 bases, V lost 5 bases, and 5 bases had no gene match. Germline loops: CDR1 SEHNR, CDR2 FQNEAQ (reference sequence). CDR3 amino acids: CASSRTGGNSPLHF. In DNA form, the CDR3 reads TGTGCCAGCAGCCGGACAGGCGGGAATTCACCCCTCCACTTT.

The rearrangement uses TRBV7-9 and TRBJ1-6, with D possibly TRBD1 on 6 matching bases. The CDR3 totals 16 residues. From germline, CDR1 is SEHNR and CDR2 FQNEAQ (reference sequence). Trimming left V 0 bases short and J 8 bases short, with 14 bases between. This CDR3 reads CASSLARGTKDSPLHF. The CDR3 bases are TGTGCCAGCAGCTTAGCGAGAGGGACAAAGGATTCACCCCTCCACTTT. The full variable domain, rest sourced from reference TRBV7-9 and TRBJ1-6, is DTGVSQNPRHKITKRGQNVTFRCDPISEHNRLYWYRQTLGQGPEFLTYFQNEAQLEKSRLLSDRFSAERPKGSFSTLEIQRTEQGDSAMYLCASSLARGTKDSPLHFGNGTRLTVT.

V and J are TRBV5-8 and TRBJ2-6, with D uncertain. CDR1 is SGHTS, CDR2 YDEGEE, per germline. The CDR3 sequence is 14 residues long. V dropped 4 bases and J dropped 3 bases, with 8 bases sitting between them. The CDR3 sequence is CASSPSYGANVLTF. The DNA for the CDR3 is TGTGCCAGCAGCCCCAGTTATGGGGCCAACGTCCTGACTTTC.

This rearrangement joins TRBV7-9 to TRBJ2-3, with 10 bases aligning to TRBD2. V lost 3 bases, J lost 4 bases, and 4 bases stayed unmatched. CDR3 length equals 15 residues. CDR1 and CDR2 (germline): SEHNR, FQNEAQ (reference sequence). This CDR3 reads CASSLASGGPDTQYF. As DNA, the CDR3 is TGTGCCAGCAGCTTGGCTAGCGGGGGACCAGATACGCAGTATTTT.

This clone was observed a handful of times. The chain couples TRBV6-5 to TRBJ2-7, with 9 positions matching TRBD1. CDR1 MNHEY and CDR2 SVGAGI come from the germline V gene. The CDR3 has 15 amino acids. With V trimmed by 0 bases and J by 0 bases, 0 bases remained unmatched. For the CDR3, the DNA is TGTGCCAGCAGTTACTCGACAGGGGGCTCCTACGAGCAGTACTTC. Translating gives CASSYSTGGSYEQYF.

The chain links TRBV29-1 to TRBJ2-7; tentative D call: TRBD2 (5 bases). Germline values: CDR1 SQVTM, CDR2 ANQGSEA. The CDR3 extends over 14 amino acids. V gave up 4 bases and J gave up 0 bases, with 13 bases separating them. In nucleotides, the CDR3 is TGCAGCGTTGTACGGGCGGGCGCCTCCTACGAGCAGTACTTC. Amino acids: CSVVRAGASYEQYF.

J is TRBJ1-2 and V is TRBV7-3, with a weak D call TRBD1 (5 bases). Germline V lookup: CDR1 SGHTA, CDR2 FQGTGA. The CDR3 runs to 11 residues. Trimming stripped 4 bases from V and 6 bases from J, with 6 bases between. CDR3 DNA sequence: TGTGCCAGCAGCTCGGGGGATGGCTACACCTTC. Translating gives CASSSGDGYTF.

The rearrangement uses TRBV6-5 and TRBJ1-2; 7 nucleotides match TRBD1. This CDR3 is 14 amino acids long. CDR1 is MNHEY and CDR2 is SVGAGI in the germline V gene. V gave up 7 bases and J gave up 2 bases; unmatched junction bases: 7. The CDR3: CASIPAGQNYGYTF. The DNA for the CDR3 is TGTGCCAGCATCCCCGCGGGACAGAACTATGGCTACACCTTC.

This clone turned up a few times. The chain uses TRBV4-2 and TRBJ1-2; D ambiguous. Trimming cost V 0 bases and J 2 bases, with 13 bases left between them. There are 16 residues in the CDR3. Germline assignment: CDR1 LGHNA and CDR2 YNFKEQ. The CDR3 spells CASSQDSGTENYGYTF. The CDR3 DNA is TGTGCCAGCAGCCAAGACAGCGGAACCGAGAACTATGGCTACACCTTC.

This sequence joins TRBV5-4 and TRBJ2-1; D is possibly TRBD1 (6 bases). This CDR3 region has 16 residues. Per the germline V gene, CDR1 is SGHNT and CDR2 is YYREEE (reference sequence). V was pared by 0 bases and J by 2 bases, with 12 bases between. In nucleotides, the CDR3 is TGTGCCAGCAGCTTGGAGGGGGACCCTCCCTACAATGAGCAGTTCTTC. Protein: CASSLEGDPPYNEQFF.

The chain combines TRBV2 with TRBJ1-5; D possibly corresponds to TRBD1 (6 bases). Germline loops: CDR1 SNHLY, CDR2 FYNNEI. The CDR3 consists of 14 residues. Between the trimmed V and J ends, which lost 3 bases and 4 bases, there was a span of 10 bases. The CDR3 nucleotides are TGTGCCAGCAGTGAGGAGAGGGGGAATCAGCCCCAGCATTTT. Translating it yields CASSEERGNQPQHF.

This clone was detected only a few times. The gene calls are TRBV19 and TRBJ1-4; no reliable D call. The CDR3 spans 13 residues. Germline V gene data show CDR1 as LNHDA and CDR2 as SQIVND (reference sequence). V lost 5 bases and J lost 4, with 8 bases in between. Here the CDR3 reads CASSRVGNEKLFF. DNA of the CDR3: TGTGCCAGTAGTCGGGTTGGTAATGAAAAACTGTTTTTT.

The sample holds a few counts of this clone. The V and J genes are TRBV23-1 and TRBJ1-4; D call uncertain. TRBV23-1 is known as an ORF, though its function is uncertain. CDR3 length: 10 amino acids. V lost 5 bases, J lost 10 bases, and 5 bases lay in between. The CDR3 loop is CASSFGKLFF. The CDR3 nucleotides read TGCGCCAGCAGTTTCGGAAAACTGTTTTTT.

V usage is TRBV28 and J usage is TRBJ1-3, with 9 bases lining up with TRBD1. The CDR3 sequence is 15 residues long. J lost 2 bases, V lost 5 bases, and 4 bases had no gene match. Germline CDR1 is MDHEN and CDR2 is SYDVKM. CDR3 residues: CASSADRGTGNTIYF. The CDR3 bases are TGTGCCAGCAGTGCCGACAGGGGGACTGGAAACACCATATATTTT.

The chain carries TRBV6-1 and TRBJ1-5, with D possibly matching TRBD1 (5 bases). Germline-derived CDR1 and CDR2 are MNHNS and SASEGT. The length of the CDR3 is 14 residues. With 7 bases removed from V and 7 bases from J, the gap between germline ends came to 17 bases. The CDR3 here is CASTLRDSQQPQHF. CDR3 sequence (DNA): TGTGCCAGCACTTTACGGGACTCCCAGCAGCCCCAGCATTTT.

V gene TRBV5-1 combines with J gene TRBJ2-1; perhaps TRBD1 as D (6 bases). The CDR3 runs 15 residues. Germline loops: CDR1 SGHRS, CDR2 YFSETQ. V gave up 3 bases and J gave up 4 bases, with 14 bases separating them. The CDR3 loop reads CASSWMDSLYNEQFF. The CDR3 nucleotides are TGCGCCAGCAGCTGGATGGACAGTCTTTACAATGAGCAGTTCTTC.

The chain joins TRBV2 to TRBJ1-3, with a possible D match to TRBD1 (6 bases). In germline, CDR1 is SNHLY, CDR2 FYNNEI. The V end was cut by 6 bases, the J end by 8 bases, with 14 bases between. The length of the CDR3 is 13 residues. The CDR3 reads CASRGQTADTIYF. CDR3 nucleotide sequence: TGTGCCAGCAGAGGACAGACGGCCGACACCATATATTTT.

The chain joins TRBV2 to TRBJ2-1, with 7 bases identical to TRBD2. V was pared by 3 bases and J by 0 bases, with 5 bases of the junction left unmatched. Germline V gene sequence: CDR1 SNHLY, CDR2 FYNNEI. The CDR3 covers 16 residues. CDR3 region: CASSERGFISYNEQFF. In DNA form, the CDR3 reads TGTGCCAGCAGTGAGCGGGGGTTCATCTCCTACAATGAGCAGTTCTTC.

V gene TRBV27 combines with J gene TRBJ2-7; TRBD1 matches at 9 bases. V shed 3 bases and J 6 bases; nucleotides not matched to a gene: 9. Germline V gives CDR1 MNHEY, CDR2 SMNVEV (reference sequence). The CDR3 sequence is 15 residues long. The CDR3 bases are TGTGCCAGCAGTTTCTGGGGACAGGGCTTGGTCGAGCAGTACTTC. Its protein product is CASSFWGQGLVEQYF.

This chain uses TRBV12-2 with TRBJ2-1; TRBD1 reflects the table's D call only, with no check against the DNA. TRBV12-2 is labeled a pseudogene. This CDR3 contains 15 residues. The CDR3 DNA follows: TGTGCAAGTCGCTTATCCCCCGACAGCCACAATGAGCAGTTCTTC. As protein: CASRLSPDSHNEQFF.

This chain links TRBV18 with TRBJ2-1, with 15 bases lining up with TRBD2. The CDR3 covers 18 residues. V lost 2 bases to trimming and J lost 4 bases; unmatched junction nucleotides: 6. Germline values: CDR1 KGHSH, CDR2 LQKENI. Written as DNA, the CDR3 is TGTGCCAGCTCACCAAGCGGACTAGCGGGGGGGCTTTACAATGAGCAGTTCTTC. Amino acid sequence: CASSPSGLAGGLYNEQFF.